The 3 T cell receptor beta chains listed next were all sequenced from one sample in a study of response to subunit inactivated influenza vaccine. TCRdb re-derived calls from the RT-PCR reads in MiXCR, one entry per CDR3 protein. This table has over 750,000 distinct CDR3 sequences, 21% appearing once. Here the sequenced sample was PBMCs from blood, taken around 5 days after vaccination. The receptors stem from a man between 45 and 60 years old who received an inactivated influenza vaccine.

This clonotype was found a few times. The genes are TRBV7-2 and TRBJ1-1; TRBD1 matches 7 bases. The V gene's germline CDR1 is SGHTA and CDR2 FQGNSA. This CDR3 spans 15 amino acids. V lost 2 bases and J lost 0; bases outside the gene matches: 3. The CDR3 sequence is CASSLYGTVNTEAFF. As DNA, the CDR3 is TGTGCCAGCAGCTTATATGGGACAGTGAACACTGAAGCTTTCTTT.

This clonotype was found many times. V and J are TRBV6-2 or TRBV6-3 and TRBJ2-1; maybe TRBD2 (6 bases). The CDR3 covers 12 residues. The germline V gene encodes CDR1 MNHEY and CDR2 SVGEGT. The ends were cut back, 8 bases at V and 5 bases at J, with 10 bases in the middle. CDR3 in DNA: TGTGCCAGCGCGCGGGAAGACAATGAGCAGTTCTTC. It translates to CASAREDNEQFF.

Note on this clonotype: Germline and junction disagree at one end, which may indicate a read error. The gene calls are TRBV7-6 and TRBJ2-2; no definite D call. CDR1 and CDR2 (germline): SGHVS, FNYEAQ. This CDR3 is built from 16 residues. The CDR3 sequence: CASILTTSPNTGELFF. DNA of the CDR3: TGTGCCAGCATCTTAACGACCTCGCCGAACACCGGGGAGCTGTTTTTT. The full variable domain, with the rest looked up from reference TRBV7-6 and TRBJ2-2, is GAGVSQSPRYKVTKRGQDVALRCDPISGHVSLYWYRQALGQGPEFLTYFNYEAQQDKSGLPNDRFSAERPEGSISTLTIQRTEQRDSAMYRCASILTTSPNTGELFFGEGSRLTVL.